Below, 10 T cell receptor beta chains from the same sample are listed, as sequenced in a study of blood T cell repertoires in COVID-19. TCRdb's table, derived via immunoSEQ multiplex PCR, lists solely in-frame clones and lacks some. The sample shows hundreds of thousands of clones, about 92% of them seen only once. Sequencing input: PBMCs or T cells enriched from blood (not recorded which). The receptors originated from a man aged 55 to 70 who had recovered from COVID-19.

In its sample, this clone was seen once. The chain combines TRBV6-1 with TRBJ1-3; 7 bases are a match to TRBD1. The germline gives CDR1 MNHNS, CDR2 SASEGT. Trimming took 6 bases from V and 0 from J; bases not matched to a gene: 11. This CDR3 comprises 17 residues. CDR3 in DNA: TGTGCCAGCAGAGAACAGGCCGGGACAGACTCTGGAAACACCATATATTTT. It codes for CASREQAGTDSGNTIYF.

V is TRBV5-1 and J is TRBJ2-5, with 8 bases that match TRBD2. The CDR3 is 15 residues long. V dropped 0 bases and J dropped 5; count of bases not matched to a gene: 6. Germline V gene lookup returns CDR1 SGHRS and CDR2 YFSETQ. The CDR3 here is CASSLGLATGETQYF. DNA for the CDR3: TGCGCCAGCAGCTTGGGACTAGCGACCGGGGAGACCCAGTACTTC.

J is TRBJ2-7 and V is TRBV11-2; a possible D gene is TRBD2 (6 bases). The CDR3 has 18 amino acids. Deletions cut 1 base from V and 2 bases from J, with 21 bases between. Germline V CDR1 and CDR2: SGHAT, FQNNGV. This chain's CDR3 is CASSLVPRWGEFPYEQYF. The CDR3 DNA follows: TGTGCCAGCAGCTTAGTTCCCCGTTGGGGGGAATTTCCCTACGAGCAGTACTTC. Variable domain in full (rest from reference TRBV11-2 and TRBJ2-7): EAGVAQSPRYKIIEKRQSVAFWCNPISGHATLYWYQQILGQGPKLLIQFQNNGVVDDSQLPKDRFSAERLKGVDSTLKIQPAKLEDSAVYLCASSLVPRWGEFPYEQYFGPGTRLTVT.

The chain is built from TRBV13 and TRBJ2-1; 11 nucleotides line up with TRBD2. CDR1 is PRHDT, CDR2 FYEKMQ, per germline (reference sequence). The CDR3 is made up of 16 amino acids. The J segment lost 8 bases and the V segment lost 5 bases, leaving 11 bases of the junction unmatched. CDR3 sequence (DNA): TGTGCCAGCAGCCCAGTGGGTAGCGGGGGGGGTGATGAGCAGTTCTTC. Protein sequence: CASSPVGSGGGDEQFF.

This clone was picked up one time. V and J are TRBV12-5 and TRBJ1-1; possibly TRBD1 for D (5 bases). CDR3 length equals 16 residues. CDR1 and CDR2 from the germline V gene are LGHNT and FRNRAP. The V end was cut by 0 bases, the J end by 1 base, with 12 bases between. This CDR3 reads CASGLVLRGGNTEAFF. In nucleotides, the CDR3 is TGTGCTAGTGGTTTGGTACTTAGGGGTGGGAACACTGAAGCTTTCTTT.

This chain uses TRBV10-3 with TRBJ2-5, with D perhaps TRBD2 (5 bases). Trimming removed 5 bases from V and 2 bases from J, with 12 bases in between. The CDR3 runs to 14 residues. In germline, CDR1 is ENHRY, CDR2 SYGVKD. CDR3 protein: CAISSAGGQETQYF. DNA of the CDR3: TGTGCCATCAGTTCCGCAGGCGGGCAAGAGACCCAGTACTTC.

The J gene is TRBJ2-5, the V gene TRBV7-9; 10 bases agree with TRBD1. CDR1 and CDR2 (germline): SEHNR, FQNEAQ (reference sequence). CDR3 length: 15 amino acids. Unmatched junction bases numbered 6, after V lost 3 bases and J lost 5 bases. The CDR3 sequence is CASSLGQGHFETQYF. DNA for the CDR3: TGTGCCAGCAGCTTGGGACAGGGGCATTTCGAGACCCAGTACTTC.

The CDR3 sequence is CSARARNEQYF. The CDR3 DNA follows: TGCAGTGCTAGAGCTAGGAACGAGCAGTACTTC. V is TRBV20-1 and J is TRBJ2-7; unclear D gene. CDR3 length equals 11 residues. The germline gives CDR1 DFQATT, CDR2 SNEGSKA (reference sequence). The V end was cut by 1 base, the J end by 5 bases, with 6 bases between.

This chain connects TRBV5-4 to TRBJ1-4, with 9 bases lining up with TRBD1. The CDR3 runs 14 residues. CDR1 and CDR2 from the germline V gene are SGHNT and YYREEE (reference sequence). Trimming cost V 6 bases and J 5 bases; bases outside gene matches: 5. The DNA of the CDR3 is TGTGCCAGCACGGACAGGGGATCGAATGAAAAACTGTTTTTT. It is translated as CASTDRGSNEKLFF. The full variable domain, with the rest looked up from reference TRBV5-4 and TRBJ1-4, is ETGVTQSPTHLIKTRGQQVTLRCSSQSGHNTVSWYQQALGQGPQFIFQYYREEENGRGNFPPRFSGLQFPNYSSELNVNALELDDSALYLCASTDRGSNEKLFFGSGTQLSVL.

CDR3 nucleotides: TGCGCCAGCAGCCAAGATACAGCTAACTATGGCTACACCTTC. Translating gives CASSQDTANYGYTF. J is TRBJ1-2 and V is TRBV4-1; D is uncertain. The ends were cut back, 0 bases at V and 0 bases at J, with 5 bases in the middle. Germline lookup yields CDR1 MGHRA and CDR2 YSYEKL. The CDR3 totals 14 residues.